This T cell receptor beta chain emerged from a study of blood T cell repertoires in COVID-19. Looking at the study overall: Sites across the United States, Italy and Spain contributed samples from acute and convalescent COVID-19. T cells, B-cell-depleted T cells, or PBMCs provided the cDNA or gDNA that served as material.

Sequencing was performed with immunoSEQ multiplex PCR; in TCRdb, only in-frame clones are kept and a portion is missing. This sample has about 380,000 clones, with roughly 87% found just once. Sequences were obtained from PBMCs or T cells enriched from blood (not recorded which). The sequence derives from a woman aged 25 to 39 who had recovered from COVID-19.

CDR3 DNA sequence: TGTGCCATCAGAGTGGCCGCCGGGGAGCTGTTTTTT. Its protein product is CAIRVAAGELFF. V and J are TRBV10-3 and TRBJ2-2; D gene unclear. With 6 bases removed from V and 6 bases from J, the gap between germline ends came to 8 bases. Germline lookup yields CDR1 ENHRY and CDR2 SYGVKD. CDR3 length: 12 amino acids.